The rows below give T cell receptor beta chains drawn from one sample of a study of cytomegalovirus exposure and HLA in healthy donors. Measured with immunoSEQ multiplex PCR; TCRdb has only the in-frame clones, and not every one. The data contain 140,000 to 150,000 clones, over 90% of them singletons. Sample: PBMCs. All receptors derive from a man younger than 30 in good health and CMV-seropositive. Both conserved end residues are part of each CDR3. Each record gives: D gene, V gene, J gene, clone size, CDR3 protein, CDR3 DNA. D genes are given only for firm matches. Clone size is stated in some rows and not others, as once, few, many or a class when expanded.

TRBD1	TRBV7-9	TRBJ2-1	once	CASSSDRVRNEQFF	TGTGCCAGCAGCTCGGACAGGGTGAGGAATGAGCAGTTCTTC
TRBD1	TRBV5-4	TRBJ1-2	NA	CASSTRQGIYGYTF	TGTGCCAGCAGCACACGACAGGGAATCTATGGCTACACCTTC
TRBD2	TRBV5-4	TRBJ2-2	few	CASSFMLREAKTGELFF	TGTGCCAGCAGCTTTATGTTGCGGGAGGCTAAAACCGGGGAGCTGTTTTTT
NA	TRBV5-1	TRBJ1-1	NA	CASSLGGATEAFF	TGCGCCAGCAGCTTGGGTGGGGCCACTGAAGCTTTCTTT
TRBD1	TRBV4-1	TRBJ2-2	NA	CASSFGQVNTGTGELFF	TGCGCCAGCAGCTTCGGACAGGTCAATACGGGCACCGGGGAGCTGTTTTTT
NA	TRBV4-1	TRBJ1-2	NA	CASSSVGEVNYGYTF	TGCGCCAGCAGCTCCGTGGGGGAGGTCAACTATGGCTACACCTTC
NA	TRBV4-1	TRBJ2-2	NA	CASSYRTGELFF	TGCGCCAGCAGCTACAGGACCGGGGAGCTGTTTTTT
NA	TRBV5-1	TRBJ1-2	NA	CASSLAAQNDGYTF	TGCGCCAGCAGCTTGGCCGCACAAAACGATGGCTACACCTTC
TRBD2	TRBV28	TRBJ2-2	NA	CAGRTSGRTNTGELFF	TGTGCCGGTCGGACTAGCGGGAGAACGAACACCGGGGAGCTGTTTTTT
NA	TRBV7-9	TRBJ1-2	NA	CASSFGQGYGYTF	TGTGCCAGCAGCTTTGGGCAGGGCTATGGCTACACCTTC
NA	TRBV2	TRBJ1-5	NA	CASSEPGTDQPQHF	TGTGCCAGCAGTGAACCAGGAACCGATCAGCCCCAGCATTTT
NA	TRBV18	TRBJ2-7	once	CASSPQRQIYEQYF	TGTGCCAGCTCACCACAACGACAGATCTACGAGCAGTACTTC
NA	TRBV5-1	TRBJ2-5	NA	CASSVDSLGQETQYF	TGCGCCAGCTCGGTCGATTCCCTAGGACAAGAGACCCAGTACTTC
TRBD1	TRBV25-1	TRBJ1-2	NA	CASRRTGTGNGYTF	TGTGCCAGCAGACGTACCGGGACAGGGAATGGCTACACCTTC
NA	TRBV28	TRBJ1-2	NA	CASSLPLTQSNYGYTF	TGTGCCAGCAGTCTCCCCCTGACACAATCCAACTATGGCTACACCTTC
NA	TRBV5-1	TRBJ1-6	few	CASSPQGVGDSPLHF	TGCGCCAGCAGCCCCCAGGGTGTAGGGGATTCACCCCTCCACTTT
TRBD2	TRBV5-1	TRBJ2-7	NA	CASSPGLAGGLYEQYF	TGCGCCAGCAGCCCGGGACTAGCGGGAGGTCTGTACGAGCAGTACTTC
NA	TRBV23-1	TRBJ1-2	NA	CASSQPDRNYGYTF	TGCGCCAGCAGTCAGCCCGACAGGAACTATGGCTACACCTTC
NA	TRBV28	TRBJ2-7	NA	CASSFSIPGGPPNYEQYF	TGTGCCAGCAGTTTCTCAATCCCCGGCGGTCCACCTAACTACGAGCAGTACTTC
NA	TRBV10-1	TRBJ1-1	NA	CASSASRALNTEAFF	TGCGCCAGCAGTGCATCGAGAGCCTTGAACACTGAAGCTTTCTTT
NA	TRBV28	TRBJ2-7	NA	CASSPATGLTYEQYF	TGTGCCAGCAGCCCAGCGACAGGACTCACCTACGAGCAGTACTTC
TRBD1	TRBV5-1	TRBJ1-3	NA	CASSFDRENTIYF	TGCGCCAGCAGCTTCGACAGGGAGAACACCATATATTTT
NA	TRBV9	TRBJ1-2	NA	CASSLGQFYGYTF	TGTGCCAGCAGCCTCGGACAGTTCTATGGCTACACCTTC
NA	TRBV5-4	TRBJ2-6	NA	CASSGDRSGANVLTF	TGTGCCAGCAGCGGCGACAGATCTGGGGCCAACGTCCTGACTTTC
NA	TRBV4-1	TRBJ2-7	NA	CASSQFQAHEQYF	TGCGCCAGCAGCCAATTTCAGGCCCACGAGCAGTACTTC
NA	TRBV29-1	TRBJ1-2	NA	CSVGTTVNYGYTF	TGCAGCGTCGGGACAACAGTTAACTATGGCTACACCTTC
TRBD2	TRBV7-3	TRBJ2-5	NA	CASSLMGTSRETQYF	TGTGCCAGCAGCTTAATGGGGACTAGCAGAGAGACCCAGTACTTC
TRBD2	TRBV5-1	TRBJ2-3	NA	CASSLDFRVAGQGDTQYF	TGCGCCAGCAGCTTGGATTTTAGAGTAGCGGGCCAAGGAGATACGCAGTATTTT
NA	TRBV4-1	TRBJ1-1	NA	CASSFNWNTEAFF	TGCGCCAGCAGTTTTAACTGGAACACTGAAGCTTTCTTT
TRBD2	TRBV2	TRBJ2-7	NA	CASSDSTSGRVGPYEQYF	TGTGCCAGCAGTGACTCGACTAGCGGGAGGGTAGGCCCCTACGAGCAGTACTTC
NA	TRBV7-9	TRBJ2-1	NA	CASSPYGEQFF	TGTGCCAGCAGCCCGTATGGCGAGCAGTTCTTC
TRBD2	TRBV28	TRBJ2-3	NA	CASSGASGASTDTQYF	TGTGCCAGCAGTGGGGCTAGCGGGGCTAGCACAGATACGCAGTATTTT
TRBD1	TRBV5-5	TRBJ2-7	NA	CASGSLGQGINEQYF	TGTGCCAGCGGAAGCTTGGGACAGGGCATCAACGAGCAGTACTTC
NA	TRBV11-2	TRBJ2-3	NA	CASSLTPQGTDTQYF	TGTGCCAGCAGCCTGACTCCACAGGGAACAGATACGCAGTATTTT
TRBD2	TRBV5-4	TRBJ2-7	NA	CASREGLVGEQYF	TGTGCCAGCAGGGAAGGACTAGTAGGCGAGCAGTACTTC
TRBD1	TRBV2	TRBJ2-7	NA	CASTLDRQTYEQYF	TGTGCCAGCACTCTGGACAGGCAGACCTACGAGCAGTACTTC
TRBD2	TRBV28	TRBJ2-7	NA	CASSTPGTSGSGDEQYF	TGTGCCAGCAGTACTCCCGGGACTAGCGGGAGCGGCGACGAGCAGTACTTC
TRBD2	TRBV23-1	TRBJ2-3	once	CASSQSRTSGTCCTDTQYF	TGCGCCAGCAGTCAATCTAGGACTAGCGGGACCTGTTGCACAGATACGCAGTATTTT
NA	TRBV27	TRBJ1-5	NA	CASSSITDQPQHF	TGTGCCAGCAGTTCTATTACAGATCAGCCCCAGCATTTT
TRBD1	TRBV6-1	TRBJ1-4	once	CASREQGARYRANEKLFF	TGTGCCAGCAGGGAACAGGGGGCGAGATATCGAGCTAATGAAAAACTGTTTTTT
TRBD1	TRBV4-1	TRBJ1-1	NA	CASSQDRGSSTEAFF	TGCGCCAGCAGCCAGGACAGGGGTTCGAGCACTGAAGCTTTCTTT
NA	TRBV7-9	TRBJ2-7	NA	CASSLGLVEDEQYF	TGTGCCAGCAGCTTAGGGCTAGTAGAGGACGAGCAGTACTTC
TRBD1	TRBV7-2	TRBJ1-3	NA	CASSPNQGAAGNTIYF	TGTGCCAGCAGTCCCAACCAGGGGGCTGCGGGAAACACCATATATTTT
NA	TRBV28	TRBJ1-4	once	CASSPPSGVREDEKLFF	TGTGCCAGCAGCCCACCCTCGGGAGTCCGGGAGGATGAAAAACTGTTTTTT
TRBD1	TRBV9	TRBJ1-6	NA	CASSKRQGTFLDSPLHF	TGTGCCAGCAGCAAAAGACAGGGAACATTCCTGGATTCACCCCTCCACTTT
TRBD2	TRBV28	TRBJ2-1	NA	CASSKPGLASEQFF	TGTGCCAGCAGTAAGCCGGGACTAGCGAGTGAGCAGTTCTTC
NA	TRBV27	TRBJ1-5	NA	CASSLTGARESQHF	TGTGCCAGCAGCCTGACAGGCGCCCGCGAAAGCCAGCATTTT
NA	TRBV11-3	TRBJ1-2	NA	CASSFSEITTF	TGTGCCAGCAGCTTCTCGGAGATAACCACCTTC
TRBD1	TRBV2	TRBJ2-5	NA	CASSERDRGVGQYF	TGTGCCAGCAGTGAACGGGACAGGGGAGTGGGCCAGTACTTC
TRBD2	TRBV5-4	TRBJ2-3	NA	CASSSPGLGTDTQYF	TGTGCCAGCAGCTCCCCCGGACTAGGAACAGATACGCAGTATTTT
TRBD1	TRBV7-9	TRBJ2-7	NA	CASSSTGGTYEQYF	TGTGCCAGCAGCTCTACAGGGGGGACCTACGAGCAGTACTTC
NA	TRBV2	TRBJ1-1	NA	CASSETGSPQAFF	TGTGCCAGCAGTGAAACAGGATCTCCCCAAGCTTTCTTT
NA	TRBV5-8	TRBJ1-5	NA	CASSPRDGNQPQHF	TGTGCCAGCAGCCCCAGGGATGGCAATCAGCCCCAGCATTTT
TRBD1	TRBV6-1	TRBJ2-1	once	CASSDGTGGFNEQFF	TGTGCCAGCAGTGACGGGACAGGGGGCTTTAATGAGCAGTTCTTC
TRBD2	TRBV28	TRBJ2-2	NA	CASSDAIAGRNTGELFF	TGTGCCAGCAGCGACGCTATAGCGGGAAGGAACACCGGGGAGCTGTTTTTT